This TCR beta chain originates from a study of response to subunit inactivated influenza vaccine. V lost 7 bases and J lost 6, with 16 bases in between. This CDR3 region has 14 residues. Germline CDR1 reads SGHRS; CDR2 reads YFSETQ. This clonotype was counted at least ten times. From the RT-PCR reads, TCRdb called clonotypes with MiXCR, one entry per CDR3 protein. Of around 500,000 distinct CDR3 sequences listed, 9.5% to 13% are singletons. The rearrangement joins TRBV5-1 to TRBJ1-4; D perhaps matches TRBD1 (6 bases). The sample here was PBMCs from blood, taken 35 to 45 days after vaccination. The receptor was isolated from a man in his forties or fifties who received an inactivated influenza vaccine. CDR3 DNA: TGCGCCAGCGGACGACAGGCCGGGGATGAAAAACTGTTTTTT. Protein sequence: CASGRQAGDEKLFF.